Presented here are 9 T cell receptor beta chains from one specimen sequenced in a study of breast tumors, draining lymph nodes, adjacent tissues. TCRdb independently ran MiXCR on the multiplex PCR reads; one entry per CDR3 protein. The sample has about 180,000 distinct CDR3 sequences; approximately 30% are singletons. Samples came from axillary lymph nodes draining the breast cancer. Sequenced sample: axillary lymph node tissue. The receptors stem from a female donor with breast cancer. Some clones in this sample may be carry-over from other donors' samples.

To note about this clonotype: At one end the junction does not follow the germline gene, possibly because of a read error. In nucleotides, the CDR3 is TGTGCCGGCAGTTACGGACAGGGGCGCCTTATTACCGGGGAGCTGTTTTTT. Translation gives CAGSYGQGRLITGELFF. The V gene is TRBV27, the J gene TRBJ2-2; the match to TRBD1 covers 9 bases. The CDR3 runs 17 residues. The germline V gene encodes CDR1 MNHEY and CDR2 SMNVEV (reference sequence).

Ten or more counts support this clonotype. The CDR3 loop reads CASSDREIVYNEQFF. DNA for the CDR3: TGTGCCAGCAGTGACCGAGAGATAGTGTACAATGAGCAGTTCTTC. This chain joins TRBV12-3 or TRBV12-4 and TRBJ2-1; D remains unclear. With 5 bases removed from V and 4 bases from J, the gap between germline ends came to 15 bases. This CDR3 is 15 amino acids long.

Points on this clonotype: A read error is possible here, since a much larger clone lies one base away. The CDR3 loop is CSSSPYYLDEQFF. CDR3 in DNA: TGTTCCAGCAGCCCTTACTACCTGGATGAGCAGTTCTTC. The chain joins TRBV7-9 to TRBJ2-1; D is uncertain. The germline V gene encodes CDR1 SEHNR and CDR2 FQNEAQ (reference sequence). This CDR3 has 13 amino acids.

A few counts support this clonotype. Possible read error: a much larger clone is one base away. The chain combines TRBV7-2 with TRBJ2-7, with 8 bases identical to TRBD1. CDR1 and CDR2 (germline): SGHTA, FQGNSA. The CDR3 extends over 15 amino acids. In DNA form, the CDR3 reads TGTGCCAGCAGCTTACAGGGGGCGGAAACCTACGAGCAGCACTTC. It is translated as CASSLQGAETYEQHF.

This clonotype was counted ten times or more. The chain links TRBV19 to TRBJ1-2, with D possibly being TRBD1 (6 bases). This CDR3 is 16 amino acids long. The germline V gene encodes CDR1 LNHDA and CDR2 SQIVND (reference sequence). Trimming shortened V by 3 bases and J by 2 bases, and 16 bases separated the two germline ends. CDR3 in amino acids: CASSIATGLGNYGYTF. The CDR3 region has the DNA TGTGCCAGTAGTATTGCAACAGGGTTGGGGAACTATGGCTACACCTTC.

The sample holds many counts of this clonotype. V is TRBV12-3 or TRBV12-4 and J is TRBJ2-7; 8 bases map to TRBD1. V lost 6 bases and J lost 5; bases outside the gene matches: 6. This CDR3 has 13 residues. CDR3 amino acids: CASSLGQVDEQYF. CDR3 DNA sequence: TGTGCCAGCAGCCTGGGACAGGTGGACGAGCAGTACTTC.

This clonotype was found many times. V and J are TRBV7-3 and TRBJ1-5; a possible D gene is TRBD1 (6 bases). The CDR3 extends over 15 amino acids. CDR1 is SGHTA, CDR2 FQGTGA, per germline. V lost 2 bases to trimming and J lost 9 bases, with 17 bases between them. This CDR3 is CASSLDRWAFRPQHF. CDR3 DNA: TGTGCCAGCAGCTTAGACAGGTGGGCTTTTCGGCCCCAGCATTTT.

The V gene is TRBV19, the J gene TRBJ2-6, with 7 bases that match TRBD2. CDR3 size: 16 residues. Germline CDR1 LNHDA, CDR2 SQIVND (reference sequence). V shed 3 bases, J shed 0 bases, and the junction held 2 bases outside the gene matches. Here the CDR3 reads CASSIRGGSGANVLTF. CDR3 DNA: TGTGCCAGTAGTATCCGCGGGGGCTCTGGGGCCAACGTCCTGACTTTC. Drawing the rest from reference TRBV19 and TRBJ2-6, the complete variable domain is DGGITQSPKYLFRKEGQNVTLSCEQNLNHDAMYWYRQDPGQGLRLIYYSQIVNDFQKGDIAEGYSVSREKKESFPLTVTSAQKNPTAFYLCASSIRGGSGANVLTFGAGSRLTVL.

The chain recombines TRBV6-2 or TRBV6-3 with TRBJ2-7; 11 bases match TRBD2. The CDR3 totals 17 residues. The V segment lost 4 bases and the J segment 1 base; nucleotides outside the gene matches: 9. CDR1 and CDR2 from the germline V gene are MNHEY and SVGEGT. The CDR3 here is CASSSPKASGGSYEQYF. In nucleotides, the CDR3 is TGTGCCAGCAGTTCGCCGAAGGCTAGCGGGGGGTCCTACGAGCAGTACTTC.